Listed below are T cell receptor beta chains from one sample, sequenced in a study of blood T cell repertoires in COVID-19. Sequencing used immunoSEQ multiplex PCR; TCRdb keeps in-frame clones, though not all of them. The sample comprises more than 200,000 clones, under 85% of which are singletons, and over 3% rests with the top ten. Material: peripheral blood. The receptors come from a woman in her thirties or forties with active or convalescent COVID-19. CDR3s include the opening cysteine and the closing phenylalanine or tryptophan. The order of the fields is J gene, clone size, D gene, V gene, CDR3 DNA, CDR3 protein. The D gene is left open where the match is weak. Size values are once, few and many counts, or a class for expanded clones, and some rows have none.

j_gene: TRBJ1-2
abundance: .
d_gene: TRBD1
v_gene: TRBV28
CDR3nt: TGTGCCAGCAGAAAGACGGACAGGGTTTTTTATGGCTACACCTTC
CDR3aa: CASRKTDRVFYGYTF

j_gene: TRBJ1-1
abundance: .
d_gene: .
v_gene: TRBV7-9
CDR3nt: TGTGCCAGCAGCTTAGCGAGGGTCGGAGCTTTCTTT
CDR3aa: CASSLARVGAFF

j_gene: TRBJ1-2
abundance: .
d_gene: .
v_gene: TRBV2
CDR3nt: TGTGCCAGCAGTGACGACATGAACTATGGCTACACCTTC
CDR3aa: CASSDDMNYGYTF

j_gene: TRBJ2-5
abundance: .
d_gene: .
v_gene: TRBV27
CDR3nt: TGTGCCAGCAGTTTCACAGGGCAAGAGACCCAGTACTTC
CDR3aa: CASSFTGQETQYF

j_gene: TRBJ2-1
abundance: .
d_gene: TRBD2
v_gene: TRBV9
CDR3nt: TGTGCCAGCAGCGTAAGGACTAGCGGGGACAATGAGCAGTTCTTC
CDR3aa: CASSVRTSGDNEQFF

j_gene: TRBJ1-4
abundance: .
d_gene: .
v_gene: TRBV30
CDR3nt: TGTGCCTGGAGTTTTGACAGAAATGAAAAACTGTTTTTT
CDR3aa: CAWSFDRNEKLFF

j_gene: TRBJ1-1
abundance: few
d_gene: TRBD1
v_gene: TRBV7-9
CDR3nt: TGTGCCAGCAGCTTTGGTAGACAGGGGTTCGCTGAAGCTTTCTTT
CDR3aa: CASSFGRQGFAEAFF

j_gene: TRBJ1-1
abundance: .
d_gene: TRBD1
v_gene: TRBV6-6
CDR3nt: TGTGCCAGCAGTTTGGGACAGCTGGACACTGAAGCTTTCTTT
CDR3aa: CASSLGQLDTEAFF

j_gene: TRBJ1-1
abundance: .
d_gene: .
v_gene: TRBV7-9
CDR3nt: TGTGCCAGCAGCCTTAGTTCGTCGAACACTGAAGCTTTCTTT
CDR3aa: CASSLSSSNTEAFF

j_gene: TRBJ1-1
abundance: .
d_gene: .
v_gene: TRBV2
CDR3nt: TGTGCCAGCATTTTCCGGGGTAACACTGAAGCTTTCTTT
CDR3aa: CASIFRGNTEAFF

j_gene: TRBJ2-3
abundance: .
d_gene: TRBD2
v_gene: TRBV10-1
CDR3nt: TGCGCCAGCAGTGACCCACGGCTAGCGGGGACAGATACGCAGTATTTT
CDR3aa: CASSDPRLAGTDTQYF

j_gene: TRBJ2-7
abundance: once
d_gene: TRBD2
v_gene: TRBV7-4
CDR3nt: TGTGCCAGCAGCTTAGTCGGGGGGGACTACGAGCAGTACTTC
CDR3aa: CASSLVGGDYEQYF

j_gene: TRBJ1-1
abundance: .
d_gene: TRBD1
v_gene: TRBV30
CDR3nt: TGTGCCTGGAGTTGGGACAGGGGAAGAGGAGCTTTCTTT
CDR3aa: CAWSWDRGRGAFF

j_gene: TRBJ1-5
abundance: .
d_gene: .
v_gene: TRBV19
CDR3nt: TGTGCCAGTAGTATCGCAGGATATAGCAATCAGCCCCAGCATTTT
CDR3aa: CASSIAGYSNQPQHF

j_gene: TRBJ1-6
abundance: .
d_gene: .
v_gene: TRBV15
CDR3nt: TGTGCCACCAGCAGGGGCCTCGGGGTTAATTCACCCCTCCACTTT
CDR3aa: CATSRGLGVNSPLHF

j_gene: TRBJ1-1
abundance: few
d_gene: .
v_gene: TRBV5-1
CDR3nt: TGCGCCAGCAGCCTCACTCCCCGGGGGGCGGTTGACACTGAAGCTTTCTTT
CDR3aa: CASSLTPRGAVDTEAFF

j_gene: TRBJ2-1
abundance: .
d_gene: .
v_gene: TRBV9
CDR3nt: TGTGCCAGCAGCACCCGGGACAAGGAGCAGTTCTTC
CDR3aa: CASSTRDKEQFF

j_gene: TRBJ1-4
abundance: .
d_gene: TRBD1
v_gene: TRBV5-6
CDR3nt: TGTGCCAGCAGCCAGGGACAGGGCGATGAAAAACTGTTTTTT
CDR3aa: CASSQGQGDEKLFF

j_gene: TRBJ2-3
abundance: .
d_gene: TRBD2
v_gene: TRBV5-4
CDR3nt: TGTGCCAGCAGCCCGACTAGCGGGGGGGCGTTAAGCACAGATACGCAGTATTTT
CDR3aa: CASSPTSGGALSTDTQYF

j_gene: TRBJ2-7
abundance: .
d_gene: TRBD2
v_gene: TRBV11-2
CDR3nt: TGTGCCAGCACTTGGGGACTAGCGGGGGCCTACGAGCAGTACTTC
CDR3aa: CASTWGLAGAYEQYF

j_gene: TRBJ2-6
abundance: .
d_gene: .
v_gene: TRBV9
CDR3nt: TGTGCCAGCACCCTAACTACTAAGGTTGGGGCCAACGTCCTGACTTTC
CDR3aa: CASTLTTKVGANVLTF

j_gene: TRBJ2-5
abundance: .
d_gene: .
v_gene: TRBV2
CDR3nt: TGTGCCACAGCCCTAGGAAGGCTCGGAGAGACCCAGTACTTC
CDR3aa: CATALGRLGETQYF

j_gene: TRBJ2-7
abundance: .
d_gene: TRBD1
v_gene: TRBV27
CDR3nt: TGTGCCAGCAGTGGTCTCGGGACAGTTGCCTACGAGCAGTACTTC
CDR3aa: CASSGLGTVAYEQYF

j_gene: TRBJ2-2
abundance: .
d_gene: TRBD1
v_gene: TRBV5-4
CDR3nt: TGTGCCAGCAGCCCCGGACAGGGGAAAGGGACCGGGGAGCTGTTTTTT
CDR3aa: CASSPGQGKGTGELFF

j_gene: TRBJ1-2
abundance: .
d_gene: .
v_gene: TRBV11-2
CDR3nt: TGTGCCAGCAGCTCCCCTCTGTCCTATGGCTACACCTTC
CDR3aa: CASSSPLSYGYTF

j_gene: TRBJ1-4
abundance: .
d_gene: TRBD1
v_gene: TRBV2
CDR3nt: TGTGCCAGCAGTCAAGGGGCAGGGGGGCGTGAAAAACTGTTTTTT
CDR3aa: CASSQGAGGREKLFF

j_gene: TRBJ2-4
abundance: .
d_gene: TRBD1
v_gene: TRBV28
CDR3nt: TGTGCCAGCAGTGACAGGGAGATAGCCAAAAACATTCAGTACTTC
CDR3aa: CASSDREIAKNIQYF

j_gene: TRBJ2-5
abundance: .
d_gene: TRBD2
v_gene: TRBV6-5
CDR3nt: TGTGCCAGCAGTAGTTCGCGGGGGGGCTGGACCCAGTACTTC
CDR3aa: CASSSSRGGWTQYF

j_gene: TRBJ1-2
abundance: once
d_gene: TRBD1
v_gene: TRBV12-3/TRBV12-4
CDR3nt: TGTGCCAGCGGGACAGCCACTAACTATGGCTACACCTTC
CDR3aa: CASGTATNYGYTF

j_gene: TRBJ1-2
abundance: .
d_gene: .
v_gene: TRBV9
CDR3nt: TGTGCCAGCAGCGTACGCGGTTCTAACTATGGCTACACCTTC
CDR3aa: CASSVRGSNYGYTF

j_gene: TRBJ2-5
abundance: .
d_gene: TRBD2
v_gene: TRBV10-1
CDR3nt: TGCGCCAGCAGTCGAAGCGGGGGTAGGGAAAAGACCCAGTACTTC
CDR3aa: CASSRSGGREKTQYF

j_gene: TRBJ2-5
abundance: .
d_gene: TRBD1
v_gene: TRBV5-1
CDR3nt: TGCGCCAGCAGCACAGCCGGGACAGGGGGGGAGACCCAGTACTTC
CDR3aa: CASSTAGTGGETQYF

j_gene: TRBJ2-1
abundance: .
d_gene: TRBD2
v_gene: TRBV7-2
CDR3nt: TGTGCCAGCAGCTCCCCGGCACTAGCGGGGGGATACAATGAGCAGTTCTTC
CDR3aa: CASSSPALAGGYNEQFF

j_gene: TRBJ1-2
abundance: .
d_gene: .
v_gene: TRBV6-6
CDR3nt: TGTGCCAGCAGACTTACAGATACCTATGGCTACACCTTC
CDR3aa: CASRLTDTYGYTF

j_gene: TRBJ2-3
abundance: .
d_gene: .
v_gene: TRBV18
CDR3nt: TGTGCCAGCTCCCGCGGGGGCGGGGACACAGATACGCAGTATTTT
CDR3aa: CASSRGGGDTDTQYF

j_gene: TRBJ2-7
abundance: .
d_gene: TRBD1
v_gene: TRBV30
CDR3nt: TGTGCCTGGAGCCGGACAGGGCCTGCCTACGAGCAGTACTTC
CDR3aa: CAWSRTGPAYEQYF

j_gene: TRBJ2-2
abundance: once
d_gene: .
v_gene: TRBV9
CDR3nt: TGTGCCAGCAGCTTGACAGGGGAGGGCACCGGGGAGCTGTTTTTT
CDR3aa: CASSLTGEGTGELFF

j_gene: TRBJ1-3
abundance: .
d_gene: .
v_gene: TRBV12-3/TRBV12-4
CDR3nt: TGTGCCAGCAGTTTGGAGTCCGGAAACACCATATATTTT
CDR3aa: CASSLESGNTIYF

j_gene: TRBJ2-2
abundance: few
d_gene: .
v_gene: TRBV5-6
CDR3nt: TGTGCCAGCAGCTTCCAGGGTACAAACACCGGGGAGCTGTTTTTT
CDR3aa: CASSFQGTNTGELFF

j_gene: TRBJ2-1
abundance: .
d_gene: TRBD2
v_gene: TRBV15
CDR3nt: TGTGCCACCAGCCCTCGACTAGCTGACCCCTACAATGAGCAGTTCTTC
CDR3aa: CATSPRLADPYNEQFF

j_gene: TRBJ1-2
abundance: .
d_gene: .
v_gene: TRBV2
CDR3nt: TGTGCCAGCCAAGAACAGGGAATCAACTATGGCTACACCTTC
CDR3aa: CASQEQGINYGYTF

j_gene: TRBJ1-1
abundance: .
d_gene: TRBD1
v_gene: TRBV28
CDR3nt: TGTGCCAGCAGCCACGGACAGGCCACTGAAGCTTTCTTT
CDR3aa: CASSHGQATEAFF

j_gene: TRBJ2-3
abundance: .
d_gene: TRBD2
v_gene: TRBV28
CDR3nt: TGTGCCAGCAGTTTACTAGCGGGGGGCCTTCGTACCACAGATACGCAGTATTTT
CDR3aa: CASSLLAGGLRTTDTQYF

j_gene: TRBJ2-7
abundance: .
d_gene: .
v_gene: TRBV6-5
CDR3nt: TGTGCCAGCAGTCTGTCGACAGGCTCCTACGAGCAGTACTTC
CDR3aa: CASSLSTGSYEQYF

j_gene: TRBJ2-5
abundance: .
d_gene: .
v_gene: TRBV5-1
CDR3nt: TGCGCCAGCAGCTTGGGTTCAGTCCAAGAGACCCAGTACTTC
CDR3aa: CASSLGSVQETQYF

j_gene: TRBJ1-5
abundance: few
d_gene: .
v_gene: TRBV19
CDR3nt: TGTGCCAGTAGCTTGCCGGGTAACGGGAATCAGCCCCAGCATTTT
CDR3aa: CASSLPGNGNQPQHF

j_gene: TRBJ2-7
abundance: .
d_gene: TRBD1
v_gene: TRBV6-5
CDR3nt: TGTGCCAGCAGCTACCGGACAGGGACTGTTCAGTACTTC
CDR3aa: CASSYRTGTVQYF

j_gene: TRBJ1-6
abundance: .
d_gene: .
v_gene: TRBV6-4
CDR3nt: TGTGCCAGCAGTGCCCAGGGTAATTCACCCCTCCACTTT
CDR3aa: CASSAQGNSPLHF

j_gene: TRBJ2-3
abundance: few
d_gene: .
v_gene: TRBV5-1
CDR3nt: TGCGCCAGCAGCTTGAGCGGAAGCACAGATACGCAGTATTTT
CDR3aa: CASSLSGSTDTQYF

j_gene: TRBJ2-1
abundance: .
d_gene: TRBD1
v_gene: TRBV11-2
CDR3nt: TGTGCCAGCAGCTTGGGACAGTACAATGAGCAGTTCTTC
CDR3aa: CASSLGQYNEQFF

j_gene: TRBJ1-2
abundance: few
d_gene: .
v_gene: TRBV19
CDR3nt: TGTGCCAGTAGCCGGGAGGAGGGCTACACCTTC
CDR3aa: CASSREEGYTF

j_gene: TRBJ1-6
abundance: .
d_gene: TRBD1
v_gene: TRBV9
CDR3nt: TGTGCCAGCAGCGTAGTGGGACAGGGAGGCTCCTATAATTCACCCCTCCACTTT
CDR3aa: CASSVVGQGGSYNSPLHF